This T cell receptor (beta chain) is drawn from a study of cytomegalovirus exposure and HLA in healthy donors. Primers: 60 Vbeta forward and 13 Jbeta reverse. TCRdb keeps only in-frame clones here, not all; method: immunoSEQ multiplex PCR. The sample has more than 20,000 clones, nearly 80% seen once. A single count supports this clone. As yet, its antigen is unknown. Study-wide results and limits: In vitro confirmation showed three CMV-associated chains to be CMV antigen specific. Among TCR beta chains of equal frequency, HLA-associated ones were more clonally expanded in a later analysis.

The CDR3 has 16 amino acids. Germline V lookup: CDR1 SGHAT, CDR2 FQDESV (reference sequence). V shed 5 bases and J 7 bases; nucleotides not matched to a gene: 9. The TCR comes from a male donor in good health and CMV-seronegative. The specimen sequenced was PBMCs. The chain employs TRBV11-1 and TRBJ2-1, with 12 bases that match TRBD2. CDR3 protein: CASSPSGLAGLNEQFF. Here the CDR3 DNA reads TGTGCCAGCAGCCCCTCGGGACTAGCGGGCCTAAATGAGCAGTTCTTC.